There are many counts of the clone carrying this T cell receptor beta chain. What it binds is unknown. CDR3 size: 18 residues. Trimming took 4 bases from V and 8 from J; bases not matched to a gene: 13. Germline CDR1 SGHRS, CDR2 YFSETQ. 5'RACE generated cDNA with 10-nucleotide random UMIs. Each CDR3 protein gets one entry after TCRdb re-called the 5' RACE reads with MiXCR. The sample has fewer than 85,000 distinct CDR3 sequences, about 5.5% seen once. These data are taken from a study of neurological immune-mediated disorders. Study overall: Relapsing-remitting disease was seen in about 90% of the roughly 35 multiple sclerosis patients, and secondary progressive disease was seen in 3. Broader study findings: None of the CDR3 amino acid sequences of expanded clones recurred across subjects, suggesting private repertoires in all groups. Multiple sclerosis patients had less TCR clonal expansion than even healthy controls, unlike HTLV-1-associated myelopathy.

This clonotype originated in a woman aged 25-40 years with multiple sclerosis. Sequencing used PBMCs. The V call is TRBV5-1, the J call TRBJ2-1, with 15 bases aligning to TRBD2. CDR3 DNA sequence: TGCGCCAGCAGCCCGGAGCCTAGGACTAGCGGGAGGGGAGATGAGCAGTTCTTC. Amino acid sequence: CASSPEPRTSGRGDEQFF.